This TCR beta chain appears in the sequencing data of a study of blood T cell repertoires in COVID-19. About the research overall: Sites across the United States, Italy and Spain contributed samples from acute and convalescent COVID-19. Sources were T cells, B-cell-depleted T cells, or PBMCs; the material itself was cDNA or gDNA.

Per germline, CDR1 SGHDT and CDR2 YYEEEE. V dropped 6 bases and J dropped 7; count of bases not matched to a gene: 10. The CDR3 has 15 amino acids. In the authors' workflow: Amplified reference gene primers provided the basis for estimating nucleated cell counts. Clones were read by immunoSEQ multiplex PCR, and TCRdb kept only the in-frame ones, dropping some. V and J calls and clone size come straight from that table; D and trimming were deduced from the DNA. The data show roughly 290,000 clones, about 87% seen once. The specimen was peripheral blood. The receptor comes from a woman aged 45-60 years who had recovered from COVID-19. The chain combines TRBV5-6 with TRBJ1-4, with 9 bases aligning to TRBD1. The CDR3 DNA reads TGTGCCAGCATCCCTCCCGGGACAGGGAGTGAAAAACTGTTTTTT. As protein: CASIPPGTGSEKLFF.